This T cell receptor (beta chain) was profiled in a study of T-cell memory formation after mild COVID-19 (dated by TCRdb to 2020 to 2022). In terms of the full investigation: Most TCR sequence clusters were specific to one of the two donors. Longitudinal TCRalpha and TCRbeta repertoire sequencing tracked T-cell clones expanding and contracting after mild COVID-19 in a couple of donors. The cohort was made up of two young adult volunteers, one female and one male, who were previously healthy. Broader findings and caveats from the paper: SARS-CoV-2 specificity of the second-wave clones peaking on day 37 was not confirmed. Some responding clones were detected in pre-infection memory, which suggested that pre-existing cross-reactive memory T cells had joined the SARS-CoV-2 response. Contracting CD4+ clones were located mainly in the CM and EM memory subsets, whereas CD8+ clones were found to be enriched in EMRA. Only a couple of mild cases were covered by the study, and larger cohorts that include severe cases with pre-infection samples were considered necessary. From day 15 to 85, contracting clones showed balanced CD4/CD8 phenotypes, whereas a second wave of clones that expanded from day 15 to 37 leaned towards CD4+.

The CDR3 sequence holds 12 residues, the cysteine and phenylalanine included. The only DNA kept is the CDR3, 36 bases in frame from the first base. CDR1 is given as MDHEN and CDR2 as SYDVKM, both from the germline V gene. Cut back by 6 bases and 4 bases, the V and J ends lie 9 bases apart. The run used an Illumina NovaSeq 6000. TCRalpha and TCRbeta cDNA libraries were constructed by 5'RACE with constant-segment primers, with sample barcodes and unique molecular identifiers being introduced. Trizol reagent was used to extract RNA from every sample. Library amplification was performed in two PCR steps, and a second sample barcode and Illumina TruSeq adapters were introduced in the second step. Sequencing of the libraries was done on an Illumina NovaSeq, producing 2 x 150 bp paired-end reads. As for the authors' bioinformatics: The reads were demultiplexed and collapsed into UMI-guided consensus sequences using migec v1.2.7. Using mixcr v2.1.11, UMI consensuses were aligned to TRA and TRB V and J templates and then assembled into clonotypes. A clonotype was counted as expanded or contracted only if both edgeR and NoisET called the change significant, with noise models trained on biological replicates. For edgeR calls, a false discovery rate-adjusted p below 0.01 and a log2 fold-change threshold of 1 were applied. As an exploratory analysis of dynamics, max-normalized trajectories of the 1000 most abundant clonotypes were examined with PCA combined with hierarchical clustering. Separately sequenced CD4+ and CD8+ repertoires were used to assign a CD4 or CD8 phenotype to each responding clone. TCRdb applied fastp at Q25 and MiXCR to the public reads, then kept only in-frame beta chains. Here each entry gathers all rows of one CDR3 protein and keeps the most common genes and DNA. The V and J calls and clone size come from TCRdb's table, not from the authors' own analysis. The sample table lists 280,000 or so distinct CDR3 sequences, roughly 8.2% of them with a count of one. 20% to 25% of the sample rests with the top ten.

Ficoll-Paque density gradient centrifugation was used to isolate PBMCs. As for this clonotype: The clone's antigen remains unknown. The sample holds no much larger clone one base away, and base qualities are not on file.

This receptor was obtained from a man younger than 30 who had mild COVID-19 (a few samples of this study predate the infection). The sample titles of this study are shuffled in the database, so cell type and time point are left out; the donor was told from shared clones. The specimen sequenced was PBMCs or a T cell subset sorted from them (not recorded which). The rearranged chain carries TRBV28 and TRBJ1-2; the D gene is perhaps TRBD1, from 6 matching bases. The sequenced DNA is TGTGCCAGCAGCCAGACAGGCTATGGCTACACCTTC. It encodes CASSQTGYGYTF.